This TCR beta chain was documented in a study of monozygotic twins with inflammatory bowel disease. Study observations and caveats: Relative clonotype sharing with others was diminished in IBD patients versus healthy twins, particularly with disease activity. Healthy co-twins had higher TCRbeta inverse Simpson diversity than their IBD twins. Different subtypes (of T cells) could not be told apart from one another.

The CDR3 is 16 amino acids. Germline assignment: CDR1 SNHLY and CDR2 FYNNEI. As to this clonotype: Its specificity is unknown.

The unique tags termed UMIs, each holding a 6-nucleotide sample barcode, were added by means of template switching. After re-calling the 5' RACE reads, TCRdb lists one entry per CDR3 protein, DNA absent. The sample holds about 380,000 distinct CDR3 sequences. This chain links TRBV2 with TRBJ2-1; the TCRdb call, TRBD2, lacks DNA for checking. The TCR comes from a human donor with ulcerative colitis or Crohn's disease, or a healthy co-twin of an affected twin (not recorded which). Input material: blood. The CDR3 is CASSPVSGGAYNEQFF.